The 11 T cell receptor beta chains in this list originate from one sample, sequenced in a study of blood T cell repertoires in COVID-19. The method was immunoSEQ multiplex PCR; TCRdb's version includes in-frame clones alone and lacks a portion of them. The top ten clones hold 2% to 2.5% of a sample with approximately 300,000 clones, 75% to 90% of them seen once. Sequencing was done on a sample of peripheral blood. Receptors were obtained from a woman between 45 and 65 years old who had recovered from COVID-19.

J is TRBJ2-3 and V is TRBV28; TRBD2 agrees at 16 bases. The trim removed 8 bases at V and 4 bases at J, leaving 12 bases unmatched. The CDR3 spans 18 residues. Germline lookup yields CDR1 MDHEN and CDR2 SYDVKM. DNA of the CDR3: TGTGCCAGCCTCAATCCGGGACTAGCGGGGGGGCGGGCAGATACGCAGTATTTT. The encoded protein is CASLNPGLAGGRADTQYF.

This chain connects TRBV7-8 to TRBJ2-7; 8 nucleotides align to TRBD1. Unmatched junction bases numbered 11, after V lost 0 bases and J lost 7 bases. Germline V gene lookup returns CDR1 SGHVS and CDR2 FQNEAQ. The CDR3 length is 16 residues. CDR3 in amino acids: CASSLALTGALREQYF. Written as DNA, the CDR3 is TGTGCCAGCAGCTTAGCGCTGACAGGGGCCCTCCGAGAGCAGTACTTC. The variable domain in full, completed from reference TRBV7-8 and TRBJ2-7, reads GAGVSQSPRYKVAKRGQDVALRCDPISGHVSLFWYQQALGQGPEFLTYFQNEAQLDKSGLPSDRFFAERPEGSVSTLKIQRTQQEDSAVYLCASSLALTGALREQYFGPGTRLTVT.

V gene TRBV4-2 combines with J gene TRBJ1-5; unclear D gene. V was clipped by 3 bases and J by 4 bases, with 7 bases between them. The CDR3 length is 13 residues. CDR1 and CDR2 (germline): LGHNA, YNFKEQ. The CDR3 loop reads CASSHRMNQPQHF. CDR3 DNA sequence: TGTGCCAGCAGCCATCGTATGAATCAGCCCCAGCATTTT.

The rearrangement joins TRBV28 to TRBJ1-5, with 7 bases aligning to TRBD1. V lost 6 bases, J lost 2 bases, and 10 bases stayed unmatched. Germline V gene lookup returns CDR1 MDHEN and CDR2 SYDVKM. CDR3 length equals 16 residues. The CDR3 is CASRDNRGGGNQPQHF. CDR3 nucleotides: TGTGCCAGCAGAGACAACAGGGGTGGGGGCAATCAGCCCCAGCATTTT.

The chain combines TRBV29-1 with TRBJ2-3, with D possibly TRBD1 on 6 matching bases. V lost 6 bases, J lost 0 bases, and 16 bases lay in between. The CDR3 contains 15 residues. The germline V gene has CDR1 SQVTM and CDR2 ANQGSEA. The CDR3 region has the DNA TGCAGCGTGGCGACAGGTTCTTCTAGCACAGATACGCAGTATTTT. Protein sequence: CSVATGSSSTDTQYF.

The CDR3 DNA is TGTGCCAGCTCACCTTGGGACAGTCCCTACGAGCAGTACTTC. This sequence encodes CASSPWDSPYEQYF. V usage is TRBV18 and J usage is TRBJ2-7; TRBD1 agrees at 7 bases. Germline assignment: CDR1 KGHSH and CDR2 LQKENI. V dropped 3 bases and J dropped 2; count of bases not matched to a gene: 4. The CDR3 runs 14 residues.

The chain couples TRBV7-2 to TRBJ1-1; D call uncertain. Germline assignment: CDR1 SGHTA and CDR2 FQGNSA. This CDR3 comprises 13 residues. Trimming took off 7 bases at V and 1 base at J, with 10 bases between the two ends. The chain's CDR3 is CASKKRANTEAFF. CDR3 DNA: TGTGCCAGCAAAAAGAGGGCGAACACTGAAGCTTTCTTT. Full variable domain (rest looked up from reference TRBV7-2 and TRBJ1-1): GAGVSQSPSNKVTEKGKDVELRCDPISGHTALYWYRQSLGQGLEFLIYFQGNSAPDKSGLPSDRFSAERTGGSVSTLTIQRTQQEDSAVYLCASKKRANTEAFFGQGTRLTVV.

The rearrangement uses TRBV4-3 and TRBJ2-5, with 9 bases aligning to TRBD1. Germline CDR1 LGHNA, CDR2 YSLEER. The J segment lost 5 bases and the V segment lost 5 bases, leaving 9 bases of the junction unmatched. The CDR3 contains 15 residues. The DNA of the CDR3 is TGCGCCAGCAGCTCGGGGACAGGGATGAAGGAGACCCAGTACTTC. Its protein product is CASSSGTGMKETQYF.

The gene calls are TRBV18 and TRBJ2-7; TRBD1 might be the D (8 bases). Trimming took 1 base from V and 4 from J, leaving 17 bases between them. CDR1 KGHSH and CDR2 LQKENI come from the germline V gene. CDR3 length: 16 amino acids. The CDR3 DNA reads TGTGCCAGCTCACCACGGGGAACAGGGGGGGTGTACGAGCAGTACTTC. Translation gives CASSPRGTGGVYEQYF.

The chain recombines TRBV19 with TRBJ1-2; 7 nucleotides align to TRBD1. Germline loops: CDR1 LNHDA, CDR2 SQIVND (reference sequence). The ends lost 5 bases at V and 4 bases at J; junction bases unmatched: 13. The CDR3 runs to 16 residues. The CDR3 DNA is TGTGCCAGTAGTCGTACTCGGGACAGCGTACTCTATGGCTACACCTTC. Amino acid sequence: CASSRTRDSVLYGYTF.

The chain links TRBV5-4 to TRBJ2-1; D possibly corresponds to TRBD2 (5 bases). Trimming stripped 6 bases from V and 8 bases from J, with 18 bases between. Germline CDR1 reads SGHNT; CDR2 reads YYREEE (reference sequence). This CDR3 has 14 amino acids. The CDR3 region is CASTLPGEGYEQFF. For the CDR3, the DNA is TGTGCCAGCACCCTACCCGGAGAGGGTTATGAGCAGTTCTTC.